The sequence of this T cell receptor (beta chain) was determined in a study of preoperative IRX-2 immunotherapy in early breast cancer. The CDR3 runs 12 residues. Germline CDR1 and CDR2: WSHSY and SAAADI. Between the trimmed V and J ends, which lost 4 bases and 5 bases, there was a span of 8 bases. The treatment denotes: preoperative locoregional IRX-2 cytokine immunotherapy. Preoperative locoregional IRX-2 cytokine immunotherapy was tested in the phase Ib source study. Sequencing used immunoSEQ multiplex PCR; TCRdb keeps in-frame clones, though not all of them. In the table there are about 19,000 clones, approximately 80% of which are singletons.

This receptor was taken from a human donor with breast cancer. The starting material was lymph node tissue, obtained after IRX-2 immunotherapy. The chain recombines TRBV10-2 with TRBJ1-1; D not resolved. DNA for the CDR3: TGCGCCAGCAGTGTGGAGGGTACTGAAGCTTTCTTT. It specifies CASSVEGTEAFF.